This entry lists 10 T cell receptor beta chains sequenced from one sample in a study of blood T cells in healthy people across ages. With a J-beta primer mix and a sample-barcoded 5' primer, a second PCR ran about 7 to 12 cycles. TCRdb fed the 5' RACE reads into MiXCR, producing one record per CDR3 protein. The table has fewer than 2,000,000 distinct CDR3 sequences, roughly 30% seen once. The sample was blood. These receptors were collected from a woman aged 25 to 39 in good health.

Worth noting for this clonotype: This clone may be a read error of a much larger clone one base away. This rearrangement joins TRBV12-3 or TRBV12-4 to TRBJ1-2; a possible D gene is TRBD1 (6 bases). This CDR3 has 16 amino acids. The V end lost 1 base, the J end lost 8 bases, and 20 bases lay between the germline ends. Here the CDR3 DNA reads TGTGCCAGCAGTTTAGAGAGACTGGGGGCGAGGAGCGGCTACACCTTC. Translating gives CASSLERLGARSGYTF.

This chain links TRBV7-2 with TRBJ1-6; possibly TRBD1 for D (5 bases). V gave up 0 bases and J gave up 14 bases, with 14 bases separating them. CDR3 length equals 14 residues. Germline V gene sequence: CDR1 SGHTA, CDR2 FQGNSA. This CDR3 reads CASSLALEARALHF. DNA of the CDR3: TGTGCCAGCAGCTTAGCGTTGGAGGCCAGGGCCCTCCACTTT.

This clonotype appeared many times. The CDR3 region is CASSNLLAGDRNEQFF. The DNA for the CDR3 is TGTGCCAGCAGCAATTTACTAGCGGGAGATCGCAATGAGCAGTTCTTC. The chain combines TRBV7-9 with TRBJ2-1, with 11 bases fitting TRBD2. Germline V lookup: CDR1 SEHNR, CDR2 FQNEAQ (reference sequence). J lost 6 bases, V lost 5 bases, and 9 bases had no gene match. The CDR3 spans 16 residues.

The chain couples TRBV6-1 to TRBJ2-1; TRBD2 agrees at 7 bases. Germline V gene sequence: CDR1 MNHNS, CDR2 SASEGT. The V and J ends lost 7 bases and 1 base, in that order; junction bases with no gene match: 10. The CDR3 has 16 residues. The CDR3 nucleotides read TGTGCCAGCACTCCATGGACCGGGGGGTCCTACAATGAGCAGTTCTTC. Translated, it gives CASTPWTGGSYNEQFF.

The chain employs TRBV19 and TRBJ1-6; the match to TRBD1 covers 7 bases. Trimming at V came to 5 bases and at J to 7 bases, leaving 8 bases not matched to a gene. The CDR3 spans 15 residues. Germline lookup yields CDR1 LNHDA and CDR2 SQIVND (reference sequence). The CDR3 nucleotides read TGTGCCAGTAGTCCTCACCAGGGGGGAAATTCACCCCTCCACTTT. Translating gives CASSPHQGGNSPLHF.

V is TRBV20-1 and J is TRBJ2-7, with 9 bases aligning to TRBD1. Germline assignment: CDR1 DFQATT and CDR2 SNEGSKA (reference sequence). V was clipped by 5 bases and J by 4 bases; unmatched bases: 15. The length of the CDR3 is 16 residues. The CDR3 region has the DNA TGCAGTGCTCACCACATATCGGGACAGGGCAAGTACGAGCAGTACTTC. Encoded protein: CSAHHISGQGKYEQYF.

The CDR3 loop reads CASSTPHETGGIGVQYF. CDR3 DNA sequence: TGTGCCAGCAGCACTCCACATGAGACAGGGGGTATTGGAGTGCAGTACTTC. The chain combines TRBV28 with TRBJ2-5; TRBD1 agrees at 9 bases. The CDR3 spans 17 residues. Per germline, CDR1 MDHEN and CDR2 SYDVKM. The ends lost 6 bases at V and 11 bases at J; junction bases unmatched: 22.

This clonotype was seen many times. The rearrangement links TRBV12-5 to TRBJ2-1, with D possibly TRBD2 on 5 matching bases. The CDR3 covers 14 residues. Between the trimmed V and J ends, which lost 1 base and 7 bases, there was a span of 11 bases. CDR1 and CDR2 from the germline V gene are LGHNT and FRNRAP. Written as DNA, the CDR3 is TGTGCTAGTGGTTTGGAGCCGGGGATGAATGAGCAGTTCTTC. Translating it yields CASGLEPGMNEQFF.

In this sample, this clonotype turned up a few times. The chain couples TRBV14 to TRBJ2-1, with D uncertain. Per germline, CDR1 SGHDN and CDR2 FVKESK. CDR3 length: 11 residues. V was pared by 3 bases and J by 12 bases, with 9 bases between. The CDR3 loop reads CASSQSMLQFF. Written as DNA, the CDR3 is TGTGCCAGCAGCCAGTCGATGCTGCAGTTCTTC.

The chain carries TRBV4-1 and TRBJ2-2, with 8 positions matching TRBD2. Trimming at V came to 3 bases and at J to 7 bases, leaving 7 bases not matched to a gene. This CDR3 spans 15 amino acids. In germline, CDR1 is MGHRA, CDR2 YSYEKL. The CDR3 DNA reads as TGCGCCAGCAGCCATTACGGGGGGGCCGTCGGGGAGCTGTTTTTT. It is translated as CASSHYGGAVGELFF.